The clone carrying this T cell receptor beta chain was counted at least ten times. As yet, its antigen is unknown. All donors comprised healthy Caucasians. This sample was included in a study of identical twins. TCRdb independently ran MiXCR on the 5' RACE reads; one entry per CDR3 protein. This table holds over 250,000 distinct CDR3 sequences, roughly 10% found once. General study findings and limits: Fewer insertions were carried by abundant cord blood beta clonotypes, but none was seen in memory repertoires.

In addition, the sample was reused for a study of yellow fever vaccine responses in identical twins. That work contributes: Vaccine-induced T cell responses in twins were reportedly observed to appear partly convergent, partly personalized.

Source material: CD8+ T cells sorted from blood. The receptor was derived from a woman aged 18-35 years in good health.

The CDR3 sequence: CASSFMGYEQYF. For the CDR3, the DNA is TGTGCCAGCAGCTTTATGGGCTACGAGCAGTACTTC. The rearrangement joins TRBV7-9 to TRBJ2-7; D is undetermined. This CDR3 comprises 12 residues. V dropped 3 bases and J dropped 3 bases, with 6 bases sitting between them. Germline lookup yields CDR1 SEHNR and CDR2 FQNEAQ (reference sequence).